The T cell receptor (beta chain) under discussion was sequenced for a study of T cell repertoires in cytomegalovirus infection. Overall study context: Through public TCR beta signatures, both CMV infection and matching HLA type were indicated.

TCRdb re-analysed the reads in MiXCR, keeping a single row per CDR3 protein. The sample comprises 450,000 to 650,000 distinct CDR3 sequences, 40% of which are singletons, and 48% rests with the top ten. The CDR3 is 15 amino acids. The V gene lost 5 bases and the J gene lost 4 bases, with 17 bases spanning the gap. Germline V gene data show CDR1 as SEHNR and CDR2 as FQNEAQ (reference sequence). Study-level findings and limits: HLA-C-restricted CMV-specific TCR beta clonotypes prevailed in the ex vivo response.

A note on this clonotype: Its antigen is unknown.

This chain uses TRBV7-9 with TRBJ1-2; tentatively, D is TRBD1 (6 bases). This specimen was cultured PBMCs, taken from culture after CMV antigen stimulation. The receptor comes from a human donor in good health (CMV status not recorded). Some clones in this sample may be carry-over from other donors' samples. The CDR3 region is CASSRGRQEIYGYTF. The CDR3 region has the DNA TGTGCCAGCAGCCGAGGCCGACAGGAAATCTATGGCTACACCTTC.